This TCR beta chain is from a study of T cell responses to AZD1222 COVID-19 vaccine. As to this clone: Antigen specificity is unknown.

Analyses pooled second doses at about 4 or about 12 weeks. Using immunoSEQ multiplex PCR, the repertoire was profiled, and TCRdb retains in-frame clones only, with some absent. The table lists approximately 150,000 clones, over 80% of them singletons. Study-level findings and limits: Among the donors, most were white British and more were female, and clonal diversity was possibly underestimated.

CDR1 and CDR2 from the germline V gene are LGHNT and FRNRAP. The CDR3 extends over 14 amino acids. The V gene lost 2 bases and the J gene lost 5 bases, with 12 bases spanning the gap. The chain is built from TRBV12-5 and TRBJ2-5; a weak D match, TRBD2 (5 bases). The material sequenced was peripheral blood, taken 28 days after the second AZD1222 dose. This TCR was recovered from an adult who received the AZD1222 COVID-19 vaccine. CDR3 coding DNA: TGTGCTAGTGGTTTGCCCCCCGGGGATGAGACCCAGTACTTC. Translation gives CASGLPPGDETQYF.